This T cell receptor (beta chain) was recorded in a study of cytomegalovirus exposure and HLA in healthy donors. Study at large: The same platform as the approximately 730 first-cohort repertoires was used for the 95 to 150 validation repertoires, a later analysis reported. Overall study results and limits: Cytomegalovirus association was assigned to about 150 TCR beta chains. A classifier reportedly called cytomegalovirus status with high sensitivity and specificity.

Using immunoSEQ multiplex PCR, the repertoire was profiled, and TCRdb retains in-frame clones only, with some absent. The sample shows about 150,000 clones, more than 70% of them seen only once. Turning to this clone: Its antigen is currently unknown.

The germline gives CDR1 SGHRS, CDR2 YFSETQ. This CDR3 spans 13 amino acids. Trimming pared 9 bases from V and 0 bases from J, leaving 9 bases between. The sequence came from a human donor in good health. The gene calls are TRBV5-1 and TRBJ2-2; no reliable D call. The sequencing input was PBMCs. The CDR3, as DNA: TGCGCCACCCGACTCTCGAACACCGGGGAGCTGTTTTTT. It codes for CATRLSNTGELFF.